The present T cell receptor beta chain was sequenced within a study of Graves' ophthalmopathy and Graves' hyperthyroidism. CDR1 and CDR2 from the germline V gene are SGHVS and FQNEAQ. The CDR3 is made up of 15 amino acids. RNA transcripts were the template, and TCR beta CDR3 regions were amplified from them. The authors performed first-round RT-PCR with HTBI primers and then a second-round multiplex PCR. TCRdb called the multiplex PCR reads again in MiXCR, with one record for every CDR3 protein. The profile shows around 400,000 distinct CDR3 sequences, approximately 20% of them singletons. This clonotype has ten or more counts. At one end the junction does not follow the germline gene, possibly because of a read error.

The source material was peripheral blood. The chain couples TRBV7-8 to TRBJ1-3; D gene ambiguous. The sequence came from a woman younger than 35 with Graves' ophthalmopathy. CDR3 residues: CASSLDRERGSTIYF. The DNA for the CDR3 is TGTGCCAGCAGCTTAGATAGGGAGAGAGGAAGCACCATATATTTT.